Each of the 28 T cell receptor beta chains below was sequenced from the same sample in a study of neurological immune-mediated disorders. TCRdb re-derived calls from the 5' RACE reads in MiXCR, one entry per CDR3 protein. The data contain roughly 100,000 distinct CDR3 sequences, more than 10% of them singletons. Stated time point: longitudinal time-point 3. What was sequenced was PBMCs. The receptors come from a female donor with HTLV-1-associated myelopathy (HAM/TSP).

This clonotype was counted ten times or more. One end of the junction varies from germline; a read error may be responsible. The genes are TRBV5-1 and TRBJ2-7; D is unclear. CDR1 is SGHRS and CDR2 is YFSETQ in the germline V gene. The CDR3 runs to 11 residues. This chain's CDR3 is CASSSSYEQYF. The CDR3 DNA follows: TGTGCCAGCAGCTCCTCCTACGAGCAGTACTTC.

In this sample, this clonotype turned up many times. This chain connects TRBV6-1 to TRBJ2-7; D might be TRBD1 or TRBD2, each matching 5 bases. The CDR3 runs 13 residues. Germline V lookup: CDR1 MNHNS, CDR2 SASEGT. Trimming took 7 bases from V and 5 from J, leaving 15 bases between them. The DNA for the CDR3 is TGTGCCAGCATCGAGAGGGACCTGGACGAGCAGTACTTC. Encoded protein: CASIERDLDEQYF.

In this sample, this clonotype is medium-sized. CDR3 amino acids: CASSVDVTEADTQYF. Written as DNA, the CDR3 is TGTGCCAGCAGCGTAGATGTGACAGAGGCAGATACGCAGTATTTT. The J gene is TRBJ2-3, the V gene TRBV9; a weak D match, TRBD1 (5 bases). There are 15 residues in the CDR3. CDR1 and CDR2 from the germline V gene are SGDLS and YYNGEE. The V and J ends lost 0 bases and 4 bases respectively, with 12 bases between them.

This clonotype showed up many times. The chain combines TRBV20-1 with TRBJ2-5, with 8 bases matching TRBD1. Germline V gene lookup returns CDR1 DFQATT and CDR2 SNEGSKA (reference sequence). CDR3 length: 14 residues. After removal of 6 bases from V and 1 base from J, the junction contained 7 bases not matched to a gene. CDR3 in DNA: TGCAGTGCGATTAAGGGACAGGCCCAAGAGACCCAGTACTTC. Protein: CSAIKGQAQETQYF.

This clonotype was observed at least ten times. The rearrangement uses TRBV20-1 and TRBJ1-5; TRBD1 agrees at 8 bases. Germline V CDR1 and CDR2: DFQATT, SNEGSKA (reference sequence). The CDR3 is 16 residues long. V was clipped by 3 bases and J by 0 bases; unmatched bases: 7. The CDR3 DNA is TGCAGTGCTAGGGACAGGGAATTATATAGCAATCAGCCCCAGCATTTT. As protein: CSARDRELYSNQPQHF.

Ten or more counts support this clonotype. This sequence joins TRBV29-1 and TRBJ2-4, with D tentatively TRBD2 (6 bases). V was shortened by 0 bases and J by 3 bases, with 9 bases between the two germline ends. The CDR3 runs 14 residues. The germline V gene encodes CDR1 SQVTM and CDR2 ANQGSEA. The CDR3 sequence is CSVEDPGLKNIQYF. As DNA, the CDR3 is TGCAGCGTTGAAGATCCGGGACTCAAAAACATTCAGTACTTC.

This clonotype showed up many times. The CDR3 sequence is CASAPGQGAHEQYF. DNA for the CDR3: TGTGCCAGCGCCCCGGGTCAGGGGGCCCACGAGCAGTACTTC. The rearrangement uses TRBV12-3 or TRBV12-4 and TRBJ2-7, with TRBD1 matching 8 bases. V lost 8 bases to trimming and J lost 5 bases; unmatched junction nucleotides: 11. The CDR3 spans 14 residues.

This clonotype was recorded at least ten times. The chain combines TRBV5-5 with TRBJ1-5; no definite D call. Germline assignment: CDR1 SGHKS and CDR2 YYEKEE (reference sequence). Trimming shortened V by 0 bases and J by 5 bases, and 9 bases separated the two germline ends. CDR3 length equals 14 residues. The CDR3 spells CASSLDSLDQPQHF. The CDR3 DNA reads as TGTGCCAGCAGCTTGGACTCCCTCGATCAGCCCCAGCATTTT. The variable domain in full, completed from reference TRBV5-5 and TRBJ1-5, reads DAGVTQSPTHLIKTRGQQVTLRCSPISGHKSVSWYQQVLGQGPQFIFQYYEKEERGRGNFPDRFSARQFPNYSSELNVNALLLGDSALYLCASSLDSLDQPQHFGDGTRLSIL.

This clonotype was seen ten or more times. The rearrangement uses TRBV10-3 and TRBJ2-1, with a tentative D call TRBD2 (6 bases). CDR3 length: 13 residues. Looked up from germline, CDR1 is ENHRY and CDR2 is SYGVKD. The germline V and J ends were trimmed by 8 bases and 6 bases, with 14 bases remaining between them. In DNA, the CDR3 is TGTGCCATCGTCGACACGGGGGTCAATGAGCAGTTCTTC. It codes for CAIVDTGVNEQFF.

V gene TRBV7-9 combines with J gene TRBJ2-5; D may be TRBD1 or TRBD2 (5 bases each). Trimming stripped 8 bases from V and 0 bases from J, with 19 bases between. The CDR3 runs to 16 residues. The germline CDR1 and CDR2 sequences are SEHNR and FQNEAQ (reference sequence). CDR3: CASSRVRGSYQETQYF. In DNA, the CDR3 is TGTGCCAGCTCTAGGGTGAGGGGTTCGTACCAAGAGACCCAGTACTTC.

Details on this clonotype: It may be a read error: a sequence one base away is much more abundant. The chain has TRBV11-2 and TRBJ2-7; D gene uncertain. Germline V lookup: CDR1 SGHAT, CDR2 FQNNGV. This CDR3 has 14 residues. The CDR3 loop reads CASSLSPNTNEKYF. The CDR3 DNA is TGTGCCAGCAGCTTAAGCCCGAATACCAACGAGAAGTACTTC.

This clonotype was seen ten or more times. The rearrangement uses TRBV7-9 and TRBJ2-2; a weak D match, TRBD2 (6 bases). The germline V and J ends were trimmed by 5 bases and 1 base, with 14 bases remaining between them. Germline V gene lookup returns CDR1 SEHNR and CDR2 FQNEAQ (reference sequence). The CDR3 sequence is 16 residues long. Written as DNA, the CDR3 is TGTGCCAGCAGCCCTTTTTCGCGGGGGAACACCGGGGAGCTGTTTTTT. Amino acid sequence: CASSPFSRGNTGELFF.

This clonotype occurred a few times. CDR3 in DNA: TGTGCCAGCAGCTTGGGACAGACCAGTCAGGTTGAAAAACTGTTTTTT. This sequence encodes CASSLGQTSQVEKLFF. This rearrangement joins TRBV7-9 to TRBJ1-4, with 7 nucleotides matching TRBD1. CDR1 and CDR2 from the germline V gene are SEHNR and FQNEAQ (reference sequence). The length of the CDR3 is 16 residues. Unmatched junction bases numbered 11, after V lost 3 bases and J lost 7 bases.

About this clonotype itself: A read error may explain this, as a much larger clone is one base away. The rearrangement uses TRBV5-1 and TRBJ2-5; a weak D match, TRBD1 (6 bases). The CDR3 has 16 residues. Germline V gene lookup returns CDR1 SGHRS and CDR2 YFSETQ. CDR3 DNA: TGCGCCAGCAGCCCCGGAGGCCTTTGGGGGCAAGATACCCAGTACTTC. Its translation: CASSPGGLWGQDTQYF.

This clonotype was picked up many times. V gene TRBV5-6 combines with J gene TRBJ2-7, with 8 bases that match TRBD1. This CDR3 spans 19 amino acids. V gave up 1 base and J gave up 0 bases; unmatched junction bases: 15. Germline V gene data show CDR1 as SGHDT and CDR2 as YYEEEE. In nucleotides, the CDR3 is TGTGCCAGCAGCTTGTTGATAAACTCCGGGACAGGAATCTCCTACGAGCAGTACTTC. As protein: CASSLLINSGTGISYEQYF. Filled out from reference TRBV5-6 and TRBJ2-7, the complete variable domain reads DAGVTQSPTHLIKTRGQQVTLRCSPKSGHDTVSWYQQALGQGPQFIFQYYEEEERQRGNFPDRFSGHQFPNYSSELNVNALLLGDSALYLCASSLLINSGTGISYEQYFGPGTRLTVT.

There are many counts of this clonotype. The J gene is TRBJ1-2, the V gene TRBV5-1; unclear D gene. Germline V gene data show CDR1 as SGHRS and CDR2 as YFSETQ. Trimming stripped 0 bases from V and 6 bases from J, with 9 bases between. The CDR3 spans 13 residues. CDR3 protein: CASSLEGEDGYTF. DNA for the CDR3: TGCGCCAGCAGCTTGGAGGGCGAGGATGGCTACACCTTC.

This chain links TRBV5-1 with TRBJ1-2; 10 bases fit TRBD1. The V segment lost 0 bases and the J segment 4 bases; nucleotides outside the gene matches: 3. CDR3 size: 15 residues. CDR1 and CDR2 (germline): SGHRS, YFSETQ. The CDR3 is CASSLEDRGVYGYTF. CDR3 in DNA: TGCGCCAGCAGCTTGGAGGACAGGGGGGTCTATGGCTACACCTTC.

This clonotype was found many times. The chain is built from TRBV7-2 and TRBJ2-5; TRBD2 matches 9 bases. V lost 3 bases and J lost 2; bases outside the gene matches: 7. Germline assignment: CDR1 SGHTA and CDR2 FQGNSA. CDR3 size: 16 residues. CDR3 in DNA: TGTGCCAGCAGCTTGGGTGTTAGCGGGGGACAAGAGACCCAGTACTTC. This translates into CASSLGVSGGQETQYF.

The sample holds a few counts of this clonotype. The V and J genes are TRBV5-1 and TRBJ2-7; D not certain. Germline CDR1 SGHRS, CDR2 YFSETQ. V lost 0 bases and J 6 bases, leaving 10 bases between the germline ends. This CDR3 is 13 amino acids long. The DNA for the CDR3 is TGCGCCAGCAGCTTGGGGTGGTATCGCGAGCAGTACTTC. This translates into CASSLGWYREQYF.

This clonotype was picked up a small number of times. This sequence joins TRBV6-4 and TRBJ1-6; TRBD1 matches at 7 bases. V was pared by 3 bases and J by 7 bases, with 3 bases of the junction left unmatched. The CDR3 loop spans 14 amino acids. Germline V gene sequence: CDR1 MRHNA, CDR2 SNTAGT. The CDR3 sequence is CASSEQQGNSPLHF. The CDR3 bases are TGTGCCAGCAGTGAGCAACAGGGGAATTCACCCCTCCACTTT.

This clonotype was seen ten or more times. The chain joins TRBV7-8 to TRBJ2-2; a possible D gene is TRBD1 (5 bases). This CDR3 spans 13 amino acids. V was pared by 1 base and J by 7 bases, with 7 bases between. Germline values: CDR1 SGHVS, CDR2 FQNEAQ. The CDR3 reads CASSLVRDGELFF. Here the CDR3 DNA reads TGTGCCAGCAGCTTAGTCAGGGACGGGGAGCTGTTTTTT.

This clonotype was counted at least ten times. The V gene is TRBV20-1, the J gene TRBJ2-2; TRBD2 agrees at 8 bases. Germline V gene data show CDR1 as DFQATT and CDR2 as SNEGSKA (reference sequence). Trimming at V came to 6 bases and at J to 2 bases, leaving 11 bases not matched to a gene. The CDR3 sequence is 16 residues long. The CDR3 DNA sequence: TGCAGTGCCCCAAGGGCGGGGGGTGGAAACACCGGGGAGCTGTTTTTT. Its protein product is CSAPRAGGGNTGELFF.

This clonotype showed up many times. CDR3 sequence (DNA): TGTGCCAGCCGCACGAGAGAGGGAACAGTCCTCACTGAAGCTTTCTTT. It specifies CASRTREGTVLTEAFF. V and J are TRBV5-4 and TRBJ1-1; D gene unclear. Trimming cost V 7 bases and J 4 bases, with 23 bases left between them. The CDR3 loop spans 16 amino acids. Germline CDR1 and CDR2: SGHNT and YYREEE (reference sequence). Variable domain in full (rest from reference TRBV5-4 and TRBJ1-1): ETGVTQSPTHLIKTRGQQVTLRCSSQSGHNTVSWYQQALGQGPQFIFQYYREEENGRGNFPPRFSGLQFPNYSSELNVNALELDDSALYLCASRTREGTVLTEAFFGQGTRLTVV.

The CDR3 DNA follows: TGTGCCAGCAGTTTATGGGGAGCTGGGGCCAACGTCCTGACTTTC. It specifies CASSLWGAGANVLTF. The rearrangement uses TRBV27 and TRBJ2-6, with D possibly being TRBD2 (5 bases). Germline assignment: CDR1 MNHEY and CDR2 SMNVEV (reference sequence). The CDR3 sequence is 15 residues long. Trimming cost V 1 base and J 2 bases, with 6 bases left between them.

In its sample, this clonotype was seen many times. The gene calls are TRBV20-1 and TRBJ2-1; D is perhaps TRBD1 (6 bases). The CDR3 is 13 residues long. The ends were cut back, 6 bases at V and 4 bases at J, with 13 bases in the middle. Germline lookup yields CDR1 DFQATT and CDR2 SNEGSKA (reference sequence). Written as DNA, the CDR3 is TGCAGTGCCCAGGGACATTCGTACAATGAGCAGTTCTTC. It encodes CSAQGHSYNEQFF.

This clonotype has at least ten counts. The rearrangement uses TRBV20-1 and TRBJ2-3; 11 bases align to TRBD1. This CDR3 has 16 amino acids. The germline V gene has CDR1 DFQATT and CDR2 SNEGSKA (reference sequence). The junction had 10 bases not matched to a gene; V was cut back by 4 bases and J by 4 bases. This chain's CDR3 is CSAIIPGQGVADTQYF. The CDR3 DNA is TGCAGTGCTATTATTCCGGGACAGGGGGTCGCAGATACGCAGTATTTT.

This clonotype was seen ten or more times. V usage is TRBV20-1 and J usage is TRBJ2-2; no clear D. The germline gives CDR1 DFQATT, CDR2 SNEGSKA (reference sequence). Between the trimmed V and J ends, which lost 5 bases and 0 bases, there was a span of 16 bases. The CDR3 runs 16 residues. The CDR3 is CSALPTNFANTGELFF. For the CDR3, the DNA is TGCAGTGCTCTTCCCACAAACTTCGCGAACACCGGGGAGCTGTTTTTT.

This clonotype was counted at least ten times. V is TRBV3-1 and J is TRBJ2-7; 12 bases align to TRBD2. Germline loops: CDR1 LGHDT, CDR2 YNNKEL (reference sequence). V shed 4 bases, J shed 4 bases, and the junction held 5 bases outside the gene matches. The CDR3 consists of 15 residues. The CDR3 sequence: CASSPLLAGGYEQYF. The CDR3 DNA sequence: TGTGCCAGCAGCCCTCTCCTAGCGGGGGGGTACGAGCAGTACTTC.